The 7 T cell receptor beta chains below all came from one sample that was sequenced in a study of OX40 agonist ivuxolimab in advanced cancers. The table came from immunoSEQ multiplex PCR; TCRdb's copy has only in-frame clones and leaves some out. The repertoire holds tens of thousands of clones, with 88% as singletons. This material consisted of CD4+ or CD8+ T cells sorted from blood, taken in a trial of the OX40 agonist ivuxolimab. The receptor set was obtained from an adult with an advanced solid tumor such as melanoma, head and neck, liver or kidney cancer.

V is TRBV18 and J is TRBJ2-1; TRBD2 might be the D (6 bases). The CDR3 contains 19 residues. Germline CDR1 and CDR2: KGHSH and LQKENI. V lost 6 bases and J lost 0, with 24 bases in between. DNA for the CDR3: TGTGCCAGCTCCCTGTCGTACGGACGGGGGACGAGCTCCTACAATGAGCAGTTCTTC. This translates into CASSLSYGRGTSSYNEQFF. Drawing the rest from reference TRBV18 and TRBJ2-1, the complete variable domain is NAGVMQNPRHLVRRRGQEARLRCSPMKGHSHVYWYRQLPEEGLKFMVYLQKENIIDESGMPKERFSAEFPKEGPSILRIQQVVRGDSAAYFCASSLSYGRGTSSYNEQFFGPGTRLTVL.

This clone occurred once. CDR3 amino acids: CASSLTPGTGRGEQFF. The CDR3 coding sequence is TGTGCCAGCAGCTTAACGCCCGGGACAGGTCGGGGTGAGCAGTTCTTC. The chain is built from TRBV7-9 and TRBJ2-1, with 8 bases identical to TRBD1. The CDR3 covers 16 residues. Germline CDR1 is SEHNR and CDR2 is FQNEAQ (reference sequence). The V and J ends lost 2 bases and 9 bases, in that order; junction bases with no gene match: 12.

The V gene is TRBV5-5, the J gene TRBJ1-1; D remains unclear. Per germline, CDR1 SGHKS and CDR2 YYEKEE (reference sequence). This CDR3 spans 12 amino acids. The V and J ends lost 0 bases and 5 bases respectively, with 5 bases between them. The CDR3 spells CASSLGRTEAFF. The CDR3 region has the DNA TGTGCCAGCAGCTTGGGACGGACTGAAGCTTTCTTT.

In this sample, this clone is medium-sized (0.01 to 0.1%). V and J are TRBV4-1 and TRBJ2-2; D gene ambiguous. CDR3 length: 12 amino acids. Per the germline V gene, CDR1 is MGHRA and CDR2 is YSYEKL. V gave up 8 bases and J gave up 6 bases, with 10 bases separating them. CDR3 nucleotide sequence: TGCGCCAGCCGCGGCCCCGCCGGGGAGCTGTTTTTT. This translates into CASRGPAGELFF.

V usage is TRBV19 and J usage is TRBJ1-4; 7 bases are shared with TRBD1. The germline CDR1 and CDR2 sequences are LNHDA and SQIVND (reference sequence). V lost 8 bases, J lost 7 bases, and 16 bases stayed unmatched. There are 16 residues in the CDR3. CDR3 residues: CASQVKGAQNVEKLFF. The DNA of the CDR3 is TGTGCCAGTCAGGTTAAGGGGGCCCAGAACGTTGAAAAACTGTTTTTT.

The rearrangement links TRBV6-5 to TRBJ1-2, with a weak D call TRBD1 (5 bases). The V end was cut by 5 bases, the J end by 2 bases, with 9 bases between. Germline CDR1 is MNHEY and CDR2 is SVGAGI. This CDR3 is built from 13 residues. The CDR3 sequence is CASSVRGNYGYTF. In nucleotides, the CDR3 is TGTGCCAGCAGTGTCCGGGGCAACTATGGCTACACCTTC.

The rearrangement uses TRBV27 and TRBJ1-1; D is possibly TRBD1 (6 bases). CDR3 size: 14 residues. Trimming removed 0 bases at V and 7 bases at J, with 12 bases between. From germline, CDR1 is MNHEY and CDR2 SMNVEV (reference sequence). DNA of the CDR3: TGTGCCAGCAGTTTATCACAGGGAGGGGGTGAAGCTTTCTTT. Translation gives CASSLSQGGGEAFF.